The source of this T cell receptor beta chain is a study of shared clonotypes between healthy human individuals. Assay runs were performed at deep level. DNA at 200 ng, tens of thousands of T cell genomes, went into sorted-subset replicate PCRs. Clones were read by immunoSEQ multiplex PCR, and TCRdb kept only the in-frame ones, dropping some. The sample contains under 550,000 clones, about 95% of which appear only once. Study-level points and caveats: Generation of non-shared clonotypes was less probable than generation of clonotypes shared by all four donors.

The V gene lost 0 bases and the J gene lost 1 base, with 8 bases spanning the gap. This CDR3 is 14 amino acids long. Germline CDR1 SGDLS, CDR2 YYNGEE. Worth noting for this clone: Its matching antigen is unknown. The sample has other DNA sequences that encode this CDR3 too.

The receptor's source is a woman aged 25 to 39 in good health. The sequenced material came from naive CD4+ T cells sorted from blood. As to subset: CD45RA+ positively selected. The rearrangement joins TRBV9 to TRBJ2-7, with TRBD1 as a possible D gene (6 bases). CDR3 in amino acids: CASSVAGQSYEQYF. CDR3 DNA sequence: TGTGCCAGCAGCGTAGCAGGACAGTCCTACGAGCAGTACTTC.